This record looks at one TCR beta chain sequence and its context. The antigen remains undetermined. The sample originates from a study of shared clonotypes between healthy human individuals. With ten immunoSEQ deep assay plates, unsorted PBMC DNA underwent sequencing. The data were produced by immunoSEQ multiplex PCR, yet TCRdb's version contains in-frame clones alone and is incomplete. The sample consists of under 600,000 clones, roughly 72% of them appearing once. Study findings and constraints: Having only a few donors restricted how much genetic and exposure-history diversity was captured. Researchers sampled only blood; tissue repertoires likely differ.

Trimming removed 0 bases from V and 3 bases from J; junction bases left unmatched: 6. CDR1 is KGHSH, CDR2 LQKENI, per germline. This CDR3 has 17 residues. Sequencing was done on a sample of PBMCs. The origin of this receptor is a woman between 40 and 50 years old in good health. Some clones in this sample may be carry-over from other donors' samples. The rearrangement uses TRBV18 and TRBJ2-1; 9 bases map to TRBD2. CDR3 residues: CASSPPGSGRFYNEQFF. The CDR3 DNA reads as TGTGCCAGCTCACCACCTGGAAGCGGGAGGTTCTACAATGAGCAGTTCTTC.